The 31 T cell receptor beta chains below were found in one sample sequenced in a study of T cell repertoires in cytomegalovirus infection. TCRdb independently ran MiXCR on the reads; one entry per CDR3 protein. The sample contains about 830,000 distinct CDR3 sequences, about 30% of which appear only once. These receptors' targets are unknown. Material: cultured CD8+ T cells from PBMCs, obtained from culture after CMV antigen stimulation. The receptors were sampled from a human donor in good health (CMV status not recorded). Some clones in this sample may be carry-over from other donors' samples.

This clonotype showed up just a few times. The genes are TRBV27 and TRBJ2-3, with 14 bases fitting TRBD2. Germline CDR1 and CDR2: MNHEY and SMNVEV (reference sequence). The junction had 20 bases not matched to a gene; V was cut back by 7 bases and J by 2 bases. The CDR3 consists of 21 residues. The chain's CDR3 is CASTSSRGTSGGIPTTDTQYF. DNA for the CDR3: TGTGCCAGCACTTCTTCGAGAGGGACTAGCGGGGGTATACCTACCACAGATACGCAGTATTTT.

The table lists this clonotype with many counts. The chain couples TRBV7-9 to TRBJ1-1; D remains unclear. Trimming took 6 bases from V and 5 from J, leaving 10 bases between them. The CDR3 length is 12 residues. Germline assignment: CDR1 SEHNR and CDR2 FQNEAQ (reference sequence). Written as DNA, the CDR3 is TGTGCCAGCAGTTTGGTAGTTACTGAAGCTTTCTTT. Translated, it gives CASSLVVTEAFF.

This CDR3 is CASSYRGQAIAFF. In nucleotides, the CDR3 is TGTGCCAGCAGTTACCGCGGACAGGCGATAGCTTTCTTT. The chain recombines TRBV6-5 with TRBJ1-1; 7 bases are shared with TRBD1. With V trimmed by 2 bases and J by 10 bases, 7 bases remained unmatched. CDR1 is MNHEY and CDR2 is SVGAGI in the germline V gene. The CDR3 runs 13 residues.

This clonotype was counted between two and nine times. This chain uses TRBV4-1 with TRBJ2-7; the D is unclear. V was pared by 1 base and J by 3 bases, with 13 bases between. CDR1 and CDR2 from the germline V gene are MGHRA and YSYEKL. The CDR3 extends over 15 amino acids. CDR3 loop: CASSQALSPRYEQYV. The CDR3 region has the DNA TGCGCCAGCAGCCAAGCCTTATCCCCCCGCTACGAGCAGTACGTC.

V usage is TRBV4-1 and J usage is TRBJ2-3; D unclear. The CDR3 consists of 15 residues. Between the trimmed V and J ends, which lost 0 bases and 3 bases, there was a span of 10 bases. Per the germline V gene, CDR1 is MGHRA and CDR2 is YSYEKL. The DNA of the CDR3 is TGCGCCAGCAGCCAAGATTCAGGAGCAACAGATACGCAGTATTTT. Protein sequence: CASSQDSGATDTQYF.

This sequence joins TRBV12-3 or TRBV12-4 and TRBJ2-1; tentative D call: TRBD2 (6 bases). Trimming left V 5 bases short and J 8 bases short, with 10 bases between. The CDR3 runs 12 residues. CDR3 coding DNA: TGTGCCAGCAGTCCAGGGAGGCATGAGCAGTTCTTC. Amino acid sequence: CASSPGRHEQFF.

This sequence joins TRBV27 and TRBJ2-1; D ambiguous. Germline CDR1 MNHEY, CDR2 SMNVEV (reference sequence). The V end was cut by 0 bases, the J end by 2 bases, with 8 bases between. The CDR3 extends over 15 amino acids. The CDR3, as DNA: TGTGCCAGCAGTTTATCGTCCAGTCCCTACAATGAGCAGTTCTTC. Protein product: CASSLSSSPYNEQFF.

This clonotype was detected once. An end of the junction does not agree with germline; a read error may underlie this. The chain recombines TRBV27 with TRBJ2-7; 8 nucleotides line up with TRBD1. The germline CDR1 and CDR2 sequences are MNHEY and SMNVEV (reference sequence). The CDR3 loop spans 12 amino acids. The CDR3 coding sequence is TGTGTCAGCAGGGGGCAAACCTACGAGCAGTACTTC. This encodes CVSRGQTYEQYF.

The CDR3 DNA reads TGTGCCAGCAGTTTATCTCCTAGCGGGGGGGCGTATCAAGAGACCCAGTACTTC. Amino acids: CASSLSPSGGAYQETQYF. This chain connects TRBV28 to TRBJ2-5; 12 bases agree with TRBD2. Germline-derived CDR1 and CDR2 are MDHEN and SYDVKM. V lost 1 base, J lost 2 bases, and 8 bases stayed unmatched. The CDR3 is 18 residues long.

The rearrangement uses TRBV7-6 and TRBJ2-5; the D call may be TRBD1 or TRBD2 (6 bases each). Germline values: CDR1 SGHVS, CDR2 FNYEAQ. This CDR3 spans 13 amino acids. Trimming cost V 11 bases and J 9 bases, with 22 bases left between them. The DNA of the CDR3 is TGTGCCGGAGATATTGGAGGGGGAACGGCCCAGTACTTC. Translation: CAGDIGGGTAQYF.

This clonotype was seen only a few times. The chain couples TRBV27 to TRBJ1-5; 7 bases are a match to TRBD1. The germline gives CDR1 MNHEY, CDR2 SMNVEV (reference sequence). Germline trimming cut 5 bases from V and 7 bases from J; bases unmatched to any gene: 11. The CDR3 loop spans 15 amino acids. CDR3 sequence reads: CASSPVTGNGQPQHF. CDR3 nucleotide sequence: TGTGCCAGCAGTCCCGTGACAGGGAACGGCCAGCCCCAGCATTTT.

CDR3 sequence reads: CASSSLRGEIPEAFF. As DNA, the CDR3 is TGTGCCAGCAGTTCTTTGCGGGGTGAGATCCCTGAAGCTTTCTTT. The chain uses TRBV27 and TRBJ1-1, with D unclear. Germline values: CDR1 MNHEY, CDR2 SMNVEV (reference sequence). The CDR3 has 15 amino acids. Between the trimmed V and J ends, which lost 4 bases and 6 bases, there was a span of 18 bases.

DNA for the CDR3: TGTGCCAGCACGTCTATTCAAGAGACCCAGTACTTC. Its protein is CASTSIQETQYF. The J gene is TRBJ2-5, the V gene TRBV7-9, with D uncertain. Trimming removed 7 bases from V and 2 bases from J, with 8 bases in between. The CDR3 runs to 12 residues. Germline CDR1 is SEHNR and CDR2 is FQNEAQ (reference sequence).

At least ten counts were recorded for this clonotype. This sequence joins TRBV27 and TRBJ2-2; TRBD2 matches 9 bases. Germline V CDR1 and CDR2: MNHEY, SMNVEV (reference sequence). After removal of 7 bases from V and 4 bases from J, the junction contained 10 bases not matched to a gene. The CDR3 runs to 16 residues. CDR3 sequence reads: CASTWASGVATGELFF. The CDR3 DNA follows: TGTGCCAGCACCTGGGCTAGCGGGGTGGCCACCGGGGAGCTGTTTTTT.

The chain uses TRBV6-1 and TRBJ1-5; D may be TRBD1 (6 bases). Germline values: CDR1 MNHNS, CDR2 SASEGT. The CDR3 totals 14 residues. The V end was cut by 6 bases, the J end by 5 bases, with 14 bases between. CDR3 DNA: TGTGCCAGCAGCATTCTAGGGGGGCATCAGCCCCAGCATTTT. As protein: CASSILGGHQPQHF.

This clonotype came up many times. The J gene is TRBJ1-5, the V gene TRBV7-2; no firm D call. Trimming took 5 bases from V and 2 from J, leaving 7 bases between them. Germline CDR1 and CDR2: SGHTA and FQGNSA. This CDR3 is 13 amino acids long. In nucleotides, the CDR3 is TGTGCCAGCAGCCAGGCGGGCAATCAGCCCCAGCATTTT. It yields the protein CASSQAGNQPQHF.

This clonotype has more than one count but fewer than ten. The gene calls are TRBV6-2 or TRBV6-3 and TRBJ1-2, with D possibly matching TRBD1 (6 bases). The CDR3 spans 14 residues. Germline loops: CDR1 MNHEY, CDR2 SVGEGT. V was cut by 7 bases and J by 6 bases, with 18 bases left in between. The CDR3 DNA sequence: TGTGCCAGCAATGGGGGGGCGCTTCTTGATGGCTACACCTTC. Its protein is CASNGGALLDGYTF.

There are a few counts of this clonotype. This chain links TRBV4-2 with TRBJ2-1; no clear D gene. Between the trimmed V and J ends, which lost 2 bases and 6 bases, there was a span of 14 bases. Per the germline V gene, CDR1 is LGHNA and CDR2 is YNFKEQ. The CDR3 is made up of 15 amino acids. The CDR3 loop is CASSQKDQGSNEQFF. CDR3 coding DNA: TGTGCCAGCAGCCAAAAGGATCAAGGGTCCAATGAGCAGTTCTTC.

This clonotype was found a few times. V is TRBV7-4 and J is TRBJ2-5; D is ambiguous. In germline, CDR1 is SGHVT, CDR2 SQSDAQ. The germline V and J ends were trimmed by 5 bases and 5 bases, with 18 bases remaining between them. The CDR3 has 15 amino acids. CDR3 region: CASSPLLEQWETQYF. In DNA form, the CDR3 reads TGTGCCAGCAGCCCCCTGTTGGAGCAGTGGGAGACCCAGTACTTC.

This clonotype appeared many times. CDR3 residues: CASRLQGNYGYTF. The CDR3 nucleotides are TGTGCCAGCAGGCTACAGGGTAACTATGGCTACACCTTC. The J gene is TRBJ1-2, the V gene TRBV7-2; the D gene is possibly TRBD1 (6 bases). Germline V gene data show CDR1 as SGHTA and CDR2 as FQGNSA. The CDR3 sequence is 13 residues long. V lost 6 bases to trimming and J lost 1 base, with 9 bases between them.

Note on this clonotype: This could be a read error, since a much larger clone is one nucleotide away. J is TRBJ2-2 and V is TRBV12-3 or TRBV12-4; TRBD2 agrees at 12 bases. The length of the CDR3 is 15 residues. The V gene end was trimmed by 6 bases and the J gene end by 1 base; junction bases not matched to a gene: 0. CDR3 in amino acids: CASRTSGGNTGELFF. Here the CDR3 DNA reads TGTGCCAGCAGGACTAGCGGGGGGAACACCGGGGAGCTGTTTTTT.

This clonotype was found a few times. This chain links TRBV6-5 with TRBJ1-1, with a possible D match to TRBD1 (6 bases). CDR3 size: 15 residues. The germline V gene has CDR1 MNHEY and CDR2 SVGAGI. V lost 4 bases and J lost 0, with 12 bases in between. The CDR3 DNA is TGTGCCAGCAGTTCCGTGGGGGCAGTGAACACTGAAGCTTTCTTT. The encoded protein is CASSSVGAVNTEAFF.

This clonotype came up a few times. The chain carries TRBV4-2 and TRBJ2-1, with 7 bases fitting TRBD1. V lost 3 bases to trimming and J lost 4 bases; unmatched junction nucleotides: 12. The germline V gene encodes CDR1 LGHNA and CDR2 YNFKEQ. CDR3 length equals 17 residues. The CDR3 spells CASSHAIWDSQYNEQFF. CDR3 nucleotides: TGTGCCAGCAGCCATGCTATCTGGGACAGCCAGTACAATGAGCAGTTCTTC.

Concerning this clonotype: The germline gene is not matched at one end of the junction; a read error may be the cause. This chain connects TRBV12-3 or TRBV12-4 to TRBJ2-3; D not resolved. This CDR3 is 9 amino acids long. CDR3 sequence: CASGFSQYF. CDR3 bases: TGTGCCAGCGGTTTCTCGCAGTATTTT.

The chain uses TRBV18 and TRBJ1-4; D gene ambiguous. This CDR3 region has 12 residues. V lost 5 bases to trimming and J lost 5 bases, with 6 bases between them. CDR1 is KGHSH, CDR2 LQKENI, per germline. The CDR3 protein is CASSETNEKLFF. The CDR3 DNA reads as TGTGCCAGCTCAGAAACGAATGAAAAACTGTTTTTT.

Concerning this clonotype: The missing conserved phenylalanine or tryptophan at the end of this CDR3 makes a read error likely. The J gene is TRBJ1-2, the V gene TRBV27; D is uncertain. Germline loops: CDR1 MNHEY, CDR2 SMNVEV (reference sequence). V lost 6 bases to trimming and J lost 4 bases, with 9 bases between them. The CDR3 is 12 residues long. The chain's CDR3 is CASSPTPYGYTI. The CDR3 nucleotides read TGTGCCAGCAGCCCCACCCCCTATGGCTACACCATC.

This clonotype was seen only a few times. This chain uses TRBV27 with TRBJ1-6; D is perhaps TRBD1 (6 bases). V was clipped by 0 bases and J by 2 bases, with 11 bases between them. The CDR3 totals 17 residues. Germline V gives CDR1 MNHEY, CDR2 SMNVEV (reference sequence). DNA of the CDR3: TGTGCCAGCAGTTTATCTAACAGGGCTCCCTATAATTCACCCCTCCACTTT. Residues: CASSLSNRAPYNSPLHF.

The chain uses TRBV12-5 and TRBJ2-7; no clear D gene. Trimming shortened V by 1 base and J by 6 bases, and 10 bases separated the two germline ends. CDR1 and CDR2 from the germline V gene are LGHNT and FRNRAP. The CDR3 loop spans 13 amino acids. In nucleotides, the CDR3 is TGTGCTAGTGGTTTGGAAAGGGTTTCCGAGCAGTACTTC. It encodes CASGLERVSEQYF.

This clonotype appeared a few times. The gene calls are TRBV27 and TRBJ1-2; TRBD1 might be the D (6 bases). The CDR3 has 15 amino acids. Germline lookup yields CDR1 MNHEY and CDR2 SMNVEV (reference sequence). Between the trimmed V and J ends, which lost 6 bases and 6 bases, there was a span of 20 bases. CDR3 amino acids: CASRSNLQGDDGYTF. As DNA, the CDR3 is TGTGCCAGCAGATCTAATTTACAGGGAGACGATGGCTACACCTTC.

This clonotype was counted many times. The chain has TRBV6-1 and TRBJ2-7; 7 nucleotides line up with TRBD1. The germline V gene has CDR1 MNHNS and CDR2 SASEGT. Trimming took 6 bases from V and 4 from J; bases not matched to a gene: 9. CDR3 length equals 14 residues. The CDR3 coding sequence is TGTGCCAGCAGCTTCCGGGACAGATCTTACGAGCAGTACGTC. Protein product: CASSFRDRSYEQYV.

The table lists this clonotype with a few counts. The chain joins TRBV28 to TRBJ1-3; D ambiguous. V was clipped by 5 bases and J by 0 bases, with 11 bases between them. The CDR3 contains 15 residues. Per germline, CDR1 MDHEN and CDR2 SYDVKM. The CDR3 loop is CASSLTANSGNTIYF. The CDR3 DNA is TGTGCCAGCAGTCTTACGGCCAACTCTGGAAACACCATATATTTT.